The 28 T cell receptor beta chains presented below share a single source sample, sequenced in a study of PD-L1 blockade in urothelial cancer. Clones were read by immunoSEQ multiplex PCR, and TCRdb kept only the in-frame ones, dropping some. The sample shows tens of thousands of clones, 75% to 90% of them seen only once. The sequences come from PBMCs, collected around atezolizumab (anti-PD-L1) treatment. These receptors came from a man in his forties or fifties with urothelial cancer.

The rearrangement links TRBV28 to TRBJ1-5; 8 positions match TRBD1. V lost 5 bases and J lost 3; bases outside the gene matches: 12. This CDR3 spans 17 amino acids. Germline V lookup: CDR1 MDHEN, CDR2 SYDVKM. For the CDR3, the DNA is TGTGCCAGCAGTGGCCGGGACAGGTACAGCAACAATCAGCCCCAGCATTTT. It yields the protein CASSGRDRYSNNQPQHF.

This clone has only a few counts. V is TRBV19 and J is TRBJ1-5; possibly TRBD1 for D (6 bases). Germline V lookup: CDR1 LNHDA, CDR2 SQIVND (reference sequence). V was clipped by 6 bases and J by 6 bases, with 12 bases between them. The CDR3 runs to 13 residues. The CDR3, as DNA: TGTGCCAGTAGCCAACAACAGGGTCAGCCCCAGCATTTT. Translating gives CASSQQQGQPQHF. The full variable domain, with the rest looked up from reference TRBV19 and TRBJ1-5, is DGGITQSPKYLFRKEGQNVTLSCEQNLNHDAMYWYRQDPGQGLRLIYYSQIVNDFQKGDIAEGYSVSREKKESFPLTVTSAQKNPTAFYLCASSQQQGQPQHFGDGTRLSIL.

The CDR3 nucleotides read TGCGCCAGCAGCCCAGGGTTGGATACGCAGTATTTT. Its translation is CASSPGLDTQYF. The V gene is TRBV5-1, the J gene TRBJ2-3; D is possibly TRBD1 (5 bases). This CDR3 has 12 residues. The V end lost 4 bases, the J end lost 6 bases, and 9 bases lay between the germline ends. Germline V CDR1 and CDR2: SGHRS, YFSETQ. Based on the CDR3 plus reference TRBV5-1 and TRBJ2-3, the full variable domain is KAGVTQTPRYLIKTRGQQVTLSCSPISGHRSVSWYQQTPGQGLQFLFEYFSETQRNKGNFPGRFSGRQFSNSRSEMNVSTLELGDSALYLCASSPGLDTQYFGPGTRLTVL.

This clone has a single count. The rearrangement joins TRBV6-5 to TRBJ2-2, with D possibly being TRBD2 (5 bases). CDR3 size: 13 residues. The V end was cut by 8 bases, the J end by 2 bases, with 9 bases between. Germline V CDR1 and CDR2: MNHEY, SVGAGI. CDR3 sequence reads: CASLGGNTGELFF. The CDR3 DNA is TGTGCCAGCTTAGGAGGAAACACCGGGGAGCTGTTTTTT.

The chain combines TRBV11-3 with TRBJ2-1; D gene unclear. The germline V and J ends were trimmed by 5 bases and 6 bases, with 14 bases remaining between them. CDR3 length: 14 amino acids. CDR1 is SGHNT and CDR2 is YENEEA in the germline V gene. CDR3 nucleotide sequence: TGTGCCAGCAGCCCGTCCGGAGTATCCAATGAGCAGTTCTTC. Protein sequence: CASSPSGVSNEQFF. Combining the CDR3 with reference TRBV11-3 and TRBJ2-1 gives the whole variable domain EAGVVQSPRYKIIEKKQPVAFWCNPISGHNTLYWYLQNLGQGPELLIRYENEEAVDDSQLPKDRFSAERLKGVDSTLKIQPAELGDSAVYLCASSPSGVSNEQFFGPGTRLTVL.

The chain links TRBV2 to TRBJ2-3, with unresolved D. V lost 7 bases and J lost 2, with 10 bases in between. The CDR3 spans 13 residues. From germline, CDR1 is SNHLY and CDR2 FYNNEI. CDR3 loop: CASTVSSTDTQYF. DNA of the CDR3: TGTGCCAGCACGGTCTCCTCCACAGATACGCAGTATTTT.

The chain joins TRBV6-5 to TRBJ2-7, with D tentatively TRBD2 (7 bases). CDR1 is MNHEY and CDR2 is SVGAGI in the germline V gene. CDR3 length: 15 residues. V shed 4 bases and J shed 1 base, with 14 bases lying between them. CDR3 amino acids: CASSSGGHLSYEQYF. As DNA, the CDR3 is TGTGCCAGCAGTTCGGGGGGACACCTTTCCTACGAGCAGTACTTC.

The CDR3 loop reads CASSPRQGRRNTEAFF. The CDR3 coding sequence is TGCGCCAGCAGCCCCCGGCAGGGTCGGAGGAACACTGAAGCTTTCTTT. The chain employs TRBV5-1 and TRBJ1-1, with D possibly being TRBD1 (5 bases). Germline assignment: CDR1 SGHRS and CDR2 YFSETQ. Deletions cut 4 bases from V and 1 base from J, with 17 bases between. This CDR3 spans 16 amino acids.

This clone has only a few counts. The rearrangement links TRBV5-6 to TRBJ2-5; D call uncertain. CDR1 SGHDT and CDR2 YYEEEE come from the germline V gene. V was shortened by 4 bases and J by 5 bases, with 12 bases between the two germline ends. CDR3 size: 13 residues. The CDR3 reads CASSRVTGETQYF. The CDR3 DNA reads as TGTGCCAGCAGCCGGGTTACCGGGGAGACCCAGTACTTC. The entire variable domain, with the rest obtained from reference TRBV5-6 and TRBJ2-5, is as follows: DAGVTQSPTHLIKTRGQQVTLRCSPKSGHDTVSWYQQALGQGPQFIFQYYEEEERQRGNFPDRFSGHQFPNYSSELNVNALLLGDSALYLCASSRVTGETQYFGPGTRLLVL.

The chain joins TRBV6-6 to TRBJ1-1; D unclear. Germline V gene sequence: CDR1 MNHNY, CDR2 SVGAGI (reference sequence). The CDR3 totals 14 residues. Trimming shortened V by 6 bases and J by 1 base, and 12 bases separated the two germline ends. CDR3: CASSPSGGNTEAFF. In nucleotides, the CDR3 is TGTGCCAGCAGCCCCTCTGGAGGGAACACTGAAGCTTTCTTT.

The rearrangement uses TRBV7-2 and TRBJ1-2; 7 bases are shared with TRBD1. V trimming: 5 bases; J trimming: 3 bases; junction bases outside the gene matches: 6. CDR1 SGHTA and CDR2 FQGNSA come from the germline V gene. The CDR3 consists of 14 residues. DNA of the CDR3: TGTGCCAGCAGCCTTGACAGGGTTGACTATGGCTACACCTTC. As protein: CASSLDRVDYGYTF.

This chain connects TRBV9 to TRBJ2-1; 8 bases are shared with TRBD2. V gave up 0 bases and J gave up 8 bases; unmatched junction bases: 7. The CDR3 spans 15 residues. Per germline, CDR1 SGDLS and CDR2 YYNGEE. CDR3 region: CASSVGPGGVYEQFF. The CDR3, as DNA: TGTGCCAGCAGCGTAGGCCCGGGAGGGGTCTATGAGCAGTTCTTC.

The V gene is TRBV28, the J gene TRBJ2-5, with D maybe TRBD2 (5 bases). This CDR3 is built from 11 residues. Trimming removed 5 bases at V and 5 bases at J, with 6 bases between. Germline CDR1 MDHEN, CDR2 SYDVKM. The CDR3 nucleotides are TGTGCCAGCAGTGACTATGAGACCCAGTACTTC. Translated, it gives CASSDYETQYF.

The rearrangement links TRBV6-4 to TRBJ2-3; 7 positions match TRBD1. CDR3 length: 14 residues. The V and J ends lost 0 bases and 4 bases, in that order; junction bases with no gene match: 1. Germline values: CDR1 MRHNA, CDR2 SNTAGT. The CDR3: CASSDSQGADTQYF. As DNA, the CDR3 is TGTGCCAGCAGTGACTCGCAGGGGGCAGATACGCAGTATTTT.

This chain connects TRBV19 to TRBJ1-4; possibly TRBD1 for D (6 bases). V shed 4 bases and J shed 4 bases, with 13 bases lying between them. Germline loops: CDR1 LNHDA, CDR2 SQIVND (reference sequence). The CDR3 spans 15 residues. The CDR3 loop reads CASSTGAGDNEKLFF. The CDR3 region has the DNA TGTGCCAGTAGTACAGGGGCTGGGGATAATGAAAAACTGTTTTTT.

This chain connects TRBV6-5 to TRBJ2-1, with D perhaps matching TRBD2 (6 bases). The CDR3 covers 15 residues. Germline values: CDR1 MNHEY, CDR2 SVGAGI. Trimming took 7 bases from V and 5 from J, leaving 18 bases between them. The CDR3 spells CASTLDPIADNEQFF. DNA of the CDR3: TGTGCCAGCACGCTGGACCCCATAGCGGACAATGAGCAGTTCTTC.

The J gene is TRBJ2-1, the V gene TRBV19, with 9 positions matching TRBD1. V shed 0 bases and J 6 bases; nucleotides not matched to a gene: 6. Germline CDR1 reads LNHDA; CDR2 reads SQIVND (reference sequence). This CDR3 region has 16 residues. CDR3 DNA: TGTGCCAGTAGTATAGATCTGAGGACAGGGGCCAATGAGCAGTTCTTC. It translates to CASSIDLRTGANEQFF.

The CDR3 is CASSLVGTGYNEKLFF. The CDR3, as DNA: TGTGCCAGCAGCTTAGTAGGTACAGGGTATAATGAAAAACTGTTTTTT. The V gene is TRBV11-2, the J gene TRBJ1-4, with TRBD1 as a possible D gene (6 bases). V dropped 1 base and J dropped 4 bases, with 13 bases sitting between them. Germline values: CDR1 SGHAT, CDR2 FQNNGV. This CDR3 contains 16 residues. The full variable domain, with the rest looked up from reference TRBV11-2 and TRBJ1-4, is EAGVAQSPRYKIIEKRQSVAFWCNPISGHATLYWYQQILGQGPKLLIQFQNNGVVDDSQLPKDRFSAERLKGVDSTLKIQPAKLEDSAVYLCASSLVGTGYNEKLFFGSGTQLSVL.

The J gene is TRBJ1-6, the V gene TRBV7-9; TRBD1 matches at 7 bases. CDR3 length: 14 amino acids. Germline CDR1 is SEHNR and CDR2 is FQNEAQ (reference sequence). The V gene end was trimmed by 3 bases and the J gene end by 6 bases; junction bases not matched to a gene: 2. The CDR3 sequence is CASSLGQINSPLHF. In DNA form, the CDR3 reads TGTGCCAGCAGCTTGGGACAGATTAATTCACCCCTCCACTTT.

CDR3 in DNA: TGTGCCAGCAGCGTAGAGTGGGGAGCGCAGTATTTT. Translated: CASSVEWGAQYF. The rearrangement uses TRBV9 and TRBJ2-3, with a possible D match to TRBD2 (5 bases). The CDR3 extends over 12 amino acids. Deletions cut 0 bases from V and 10 bases from J, with 9 bases between. Germline lookup yields CDR1 SGDLS and CDR2 YYNGEE.

The V call is TRBV15, the J call TRBJ2-5; 7 nucleotides line up with TRBD2. Trimming removed 1 base from V and 1 base from J; junction bases left unmatched: 6. The CDR3 contains 16 residues. Looked up from germline, CDR1 is LNHNV and CDR2 is YYDKDF (reference sequence). CDR3 DNA: TGTGCCACCAGCAGAGGAGAGGGAGGGGCCCAAGAGACCCAGTACTTC. As protein: CATSRGEGGAQETQYF.

The genes are TRBV5-1 and TRBJ2-7, with 8 bases aligning to TRBD2. V was pared by 4 bases and J by 4 bases, with 7 bases of the junction left unmatched. This CDR3 spans 14 amino acids. CDR1 and CDR2 (germline): SGHRS, YFSETQ. CDR3 sequence: CASSLLAEGYEQYF. The DNA of the CDR3 is TGCGCCAGCAGCCTACTAGCGGAGGGTTACGAGCAGTACTTC.

This clone was detected only once. The J gene is TRBJ1-5, the V gene TRBV23-1; possible D gene TRBD1, 5 bases. TRBV23-1 is known as an ORF, though its function is uncertain. V was clipped by 4 bases and J by 2 bases, with 15 bases between them. CDR3 length: 16 residues. The CDR3 nucleotides are TGCGCCAGCAGTCCATACCGGCAGGGTGGCAATCAGCCCCAGCATTTT. Residues: CASSPYRQGGNQPQHF.

V usage is TRBV7-2 and J usage is TRBJ2-7; D possibly corresponds to TRBD2 (6 bases). Germline V gene data show CDR1 as SGHTA and CDR2 as FQGNSA. V lost 7 bases and J lost 4, with 11 bases in between. The CDR3 covers 12 residues. The CDR3 is CASKGLRYEQYF. CDR3 in DNA: TGTGCCAGCAAGGGACTCCGATACGAGCAGTACTTC.

The chain recombines TRBV19 with TRBJ1-3, with 10 positions matching TRBD1. CDR1 and CDR2 from the germline V gene are LNHDA and SQIVND (reference sequence). J lost 0 bases, V lost 7 bases, and 6 bases had no gene match. The CDR3 extends over 16 amino acids. Here the CDR3 reads CASKGQGLPSGNTIYF. CDR3 nucleotide sequence: TGTGCCAGTAAGGGACAGGGGTTACCCTCTGGAAACACCATATATTTT.

The chain has TRBV28 and TRBJ2-5; tentative D call: TRBD2 (7 bases). The germline CDR1 and CDR2 sequences are MDHEN and SYDVKM. CDR3 length: 15 amino acids. V lost 3 bases to trimming and J lost 7 bases, with 18 bases between them. The CDR3 bases are TGTGCCAGCAGTTTGCGGGGGCGATTAAGAGGGACCCAGTACTTC. Translated, it gives CASSLRGRLRGTQYF.

This clone was seen only once. The rearrangement links TRBV2 to TRBJ2-2, with 8 nucleotides matching TRBD2. Germline CDR1 SNHLY, CDR2 FYNNEI. CDR3 length equals 16 residues. After removal of 6 bases from V and 2 bases from J, the junction contained 8 bases not matched to a gene. CDR3 bases: TGTGCCAGCAGGAGACGACTAGCGATAAACACCGGGGAGCTGTTTTTT. It yields the protein CASRRRLAINTGELFF.

The count of this clone is one. The chain couples TRBV6-6 to TRBJ1-5; no reliable D call. V lost 2 bases to trimming and J lost 0 bases, with 11 bases between them. The CDR3 sequence is 16 residues long. CDR1 and CDR2 (germline): MNHNY, SVGAGI (reference sequence). Here the CDR3 reads CASSYELTTSNQPQHF. DNA for the CDR3: TGTGCCAGCAGTTACGAGTTGACAACTAGCAATCAGCCCCAGCATTTT.